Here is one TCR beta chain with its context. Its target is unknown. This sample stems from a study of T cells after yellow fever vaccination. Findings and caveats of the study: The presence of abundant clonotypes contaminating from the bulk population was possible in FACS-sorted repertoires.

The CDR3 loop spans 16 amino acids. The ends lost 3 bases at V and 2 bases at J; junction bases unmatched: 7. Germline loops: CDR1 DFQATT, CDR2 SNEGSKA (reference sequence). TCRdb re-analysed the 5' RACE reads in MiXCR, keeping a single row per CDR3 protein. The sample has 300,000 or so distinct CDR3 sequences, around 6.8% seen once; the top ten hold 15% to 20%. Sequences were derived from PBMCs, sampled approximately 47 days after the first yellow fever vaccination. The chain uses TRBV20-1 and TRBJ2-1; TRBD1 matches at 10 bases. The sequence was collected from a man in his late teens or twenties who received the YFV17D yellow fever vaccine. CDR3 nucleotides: TGCAGTGCTAGTACCGGGACAGGGGTCCCCTACAATGAGCAGTTCTTC. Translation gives CSASTGTGVPYNEQFF.